Below, 3 T cell receptor beta chains from the same sample are listed, as sequenced in a study of cytomegalovirus exposure and HLA in healthy donors. Libraries were prepared by immunoSEQ multiplex PCR; TCRdb keeps only in-frame clonotypes and omits some of them. The sample yields 150,000 or so clones, just over 85% seen once. Sample: PBMCs. The receptors shown here come from a human donor in good health.

The V call is TRBV28, the J call TRBJ1-2; 9 bases are shared with TRBD1. Germline V gives CDR1 MDHEN, CDR2 SYDVKM. V lost 5 bases to trimming and J lost 8 bases; unmatched junction nucleotides: 9. This CDR3 comprises 14 residues. CDR3 sequence reads: CASSDRTGVLGYTF. Written as DNA, the CDR3 is TGTGCCAGCAGTGACAGGACAGGGGTGTTAGGCTACACCTTC.

The CDR3 is CAIRQGSNEKLFF. The CDR3 DNA reads TGTGCCATCAGGCAGGGGTCTAATGAAAAACTGTTTTTT. The chain employs TRBV10-3 and TRBJ1-4; D might be TRBD1 (6 bases). CDR3 length: 13 residues. CDR1 is ENHRY, CDR2 SYGVKD, per germline. The V gene lost 6 bases and the J gene lost 3 bases, with 8 bases spanning the gap.

The chain recombines TRBV9 with TRBJ2-3, with TRBD2 as a possible D gene (5 bases). The CDR3 contains 15 residues. The germline V gene encodes CDR1 SGDLS and CDR2 YYNGEE. Trimming left V 3 bases short and J 8 bases short, with 19 bases between. CDR3 loop: CASSADQTRGGTQYF. CDR3 nucleotides: TGTGCCAGCAGCGCGGATCAAACAAGAGGAGGTACGCAGTATTTT.